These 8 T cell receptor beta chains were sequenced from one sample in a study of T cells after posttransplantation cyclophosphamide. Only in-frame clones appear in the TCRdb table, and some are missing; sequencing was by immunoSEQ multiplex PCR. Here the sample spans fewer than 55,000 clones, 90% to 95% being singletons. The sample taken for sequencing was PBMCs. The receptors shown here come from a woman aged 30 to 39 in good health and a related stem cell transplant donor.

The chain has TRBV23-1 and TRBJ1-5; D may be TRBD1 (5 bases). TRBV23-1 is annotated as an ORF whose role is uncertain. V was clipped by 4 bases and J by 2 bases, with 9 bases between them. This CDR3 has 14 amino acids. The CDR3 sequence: CASSRGDGNQPQHF. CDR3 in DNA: TGCGCCAGCAGTCGCGGGGACGGCAATCAGCCCCAGCATTTT.

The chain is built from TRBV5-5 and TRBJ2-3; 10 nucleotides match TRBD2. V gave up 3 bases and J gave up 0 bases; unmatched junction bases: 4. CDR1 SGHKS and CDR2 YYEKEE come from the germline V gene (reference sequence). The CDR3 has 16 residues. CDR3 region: CASSSRTSGSTDTQYF. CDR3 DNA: TGTGCCAGCAGCTCGAGGACTAGCGGTAGCACAGATACGCAGTATTTT. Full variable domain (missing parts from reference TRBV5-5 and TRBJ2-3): DAGVTQSPTHLIKTRGQQVTLRCSPISGHKSVSWYQQVLGQGPQFIFQYYEKEERGRGNFPDRFSARQFPNYSSELNVNALLLGDSALYLCASSSRTSGSTDTQYFGPGTRLTVL.

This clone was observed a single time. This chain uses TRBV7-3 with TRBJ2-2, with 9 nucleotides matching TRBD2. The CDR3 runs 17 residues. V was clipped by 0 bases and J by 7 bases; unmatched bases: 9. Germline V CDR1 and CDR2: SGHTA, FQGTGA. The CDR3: CASSLTSGGPRGGELFF. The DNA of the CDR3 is TGTGCCAGCAGCTTAACAAGCGGGGGGCCTCGTGGCGGGGAGCTGTTTTTT.

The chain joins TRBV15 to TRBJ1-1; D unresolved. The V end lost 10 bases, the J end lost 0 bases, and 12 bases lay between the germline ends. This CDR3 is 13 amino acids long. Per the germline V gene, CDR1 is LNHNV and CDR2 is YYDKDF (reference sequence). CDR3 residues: CASRHGLNTEAFF. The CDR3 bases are TGTGCCAGCAGGCACGGGTTGAACACTGAAGCTTTCTTT.

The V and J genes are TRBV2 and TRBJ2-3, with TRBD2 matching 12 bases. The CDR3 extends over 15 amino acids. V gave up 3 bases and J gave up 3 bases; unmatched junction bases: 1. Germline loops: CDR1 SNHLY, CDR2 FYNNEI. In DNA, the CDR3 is TGTGCCAGCAGTGAGACTAGCGGGGGAACAGATACGCAGTATTTT. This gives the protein CASSETSGGTDTQYF. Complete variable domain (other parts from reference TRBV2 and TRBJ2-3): EPEVTQTPSHQVTQMGQEVILRCVPISNHLYFYWYRQILGQKVEFLVSFYNNEISEKSEIFDDQFSVERPDGSNFTLKIRSTKLEDSAMYFCASSETSGGTDTQYFGPGTRLTVL.

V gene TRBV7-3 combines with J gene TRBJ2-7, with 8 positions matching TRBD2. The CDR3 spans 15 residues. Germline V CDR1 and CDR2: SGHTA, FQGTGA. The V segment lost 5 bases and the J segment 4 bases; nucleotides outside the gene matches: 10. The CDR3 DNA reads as TGTGCCAGCAGCCCAGCGGCCGGGGGGGTTTACGAGCAGTACTTC. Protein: CASSPAAGGVYEQYF.

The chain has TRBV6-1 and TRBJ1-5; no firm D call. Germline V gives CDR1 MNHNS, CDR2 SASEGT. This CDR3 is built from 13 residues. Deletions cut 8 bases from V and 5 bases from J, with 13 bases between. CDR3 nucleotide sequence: TGTGCCAGCGTCTCCACAGTTTATCAGCCCCAGCATTTT. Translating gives CASVSTVYQPQHF.

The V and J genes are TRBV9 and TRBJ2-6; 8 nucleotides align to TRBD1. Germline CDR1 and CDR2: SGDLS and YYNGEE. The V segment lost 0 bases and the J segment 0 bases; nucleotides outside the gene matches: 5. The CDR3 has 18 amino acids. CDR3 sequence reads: CASSVAHRGTSGANVLTF. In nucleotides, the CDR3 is TGTGCCAGCAGCGTAGCCCACAGGGGGACCTCTGGGGCCAACGTCCTGACTTTC. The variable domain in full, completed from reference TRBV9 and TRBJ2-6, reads DSGVTQTPKHLITATGQRVTLRCSPRSGDLSVYWYQQSLDQGLQFLIQYYNGEERAKGNILERFSAQQFPDLHSELNLSSLELGDSALYFCASSVAHRGTSGANVLTFGAGSRLTVL.